The 30 T cell receptor beta chains below come from one sample, sequenced in a study of CD8 T cells in Susac syndrome. A quantity of about 0.45 to 1 ug RNA underwent reverse transcription using random hexamers. TCRdb re-derived calls from the immunoSEQ multiplex PCR reads in MiXCR, one entry per CDR3 protein. In the table there are about 110,000 distinct CDR3 sequences, approximately 93% of which are singletons. Sequenced input: CD8+ T cells from PBMCs. The receptors originated from a human donor with Susac syndrome.

The rearrangement uses TRBV9 and TRBJ1-6; no reliable D call. Germline V CDR1 and CDR2: SGDLS, YYNGEE. The CDR3 is 14 residues long. The ends were cut back, 0 bases at V and 10 bases at J, with 11 bases in the middle. CDR3 in amino acids: CASSVGSGNSPLHF. CDR3 sequence (DNA): TGTGCCAGCAGCGTAGGGAGTGGAAACTCACCCCTCCACTTT. The complete variable domain, with remaining parts taken from reference TRBV9 and TRBJ1-6, reads DSGVTQTPKHLITATGQRVTLRCSPRSGDLSVYWYQQSLDQGLQFLIQYYNGEERAKGNILERFSAQQFPDLHSELNLSSLELGDSALYFCASSVGSGNSPLHFGNGTRLTVT.

The chain carries TRBV4-1 and TRBJ2-5; perhaps D is TRBD1 or TRBD2 (5 bases each). The germline CDR1 and CDR2 sequences are MGHRA and YSYEKL. The V gene lost 4 bases and the J gene lost 10 bases, with 22 bases spanning the gap. The CDR3 loop spans 15 amino acids. The CDR3 loop reads CASSPVGDGARDQYF. CDR3 nucleotides: TGCGCCAGCAGCCCGGTAGGGGACGGGGCGAGGGACCAGTACTTC.

The chain has TRBV20-1 and TRBJ2-1; 13 positions agree with TRBD2. The CDR3 loop spans 13 amino acids. J lost 9 bases, V lost 6 bases, and 5 bases had no gene match. Germline CDR1 is DFQATT and CDR2 is SNEGSKA (reference sequence). The CDR3 DNA reads as TGCAGTGCGACTAGCGGGGGGTTCGGTGAGCAGTTCTTC. Translating it yields CSATSGGFGEQFF.

V and J are TRBV27 and TRBJ1-5; D unresolved. In germline, CDR1 is MNHEY, CDR2 SMNVEV (reference sequence). Trimming removed 4 bases at V and 0 bases at J, with 7 bases between. The CDR3 sequence is 14 residues long. CDR3: CASSSEFSNQPQHF. CDR3 DNA sequence: TGTGCCAGCAGTTCAGAGTTTAGCAATCAGCCCCAGCATTTT.

The V call is TRBV27, the J call TRBJ1-1; D ambiguous. Deletions cut 8 bases from V and 0 bases from J, with 7 bases between. This CDR3 is 12 amino acids long. Germline V gene data show CDR1 as MNHEY and CDR2 as SMNVEV (reference sequence). The CDR3 here is CASGLMNTEAFF. DNA for the CDR3: TGTGCCAGCGGTCTGATGAACACTGAAGCTTTCTTT.

V gene TRBV27 combines with J gene TRBJ2-1; 8 bases are shared with TRBD2. The V gene end was trimmed by 0 bases and the J gene end by 5 bases; junction bases not matched to a gene: 3. CDR3 length equals 15 residues. Germline lookup yields CDR1 MNHEY and CDR2 SMNVEV (reference sequence). The CDR3 sequence: CASSLSAGAHNEQFF. CDR3 in DNA: TGTGCCAGCAGTTTATCAGCGGGGGCCCACAATGAGCAGTTCTTC.

V usage is TRBV29-1 and J usage is TRBJ2-7; 7 nucleotides agree with TRBD1. The ends lost 6 bases at V and 0 bases at J; junction bases unmatched: 14. The CDR3 runs to 16 residues. Germline CDR1 and CDR2: SQVTM and ANQGSEA. DNA of the CDR3: TGCAGCGTGGACGGGACAGAGGATTCCAGCTCCTACGAGCAGTACTTC. Its translation: CSVDGTEDSSSYEQYF.

The CDR3: CASSPDRRDISYEQYF. Here the CDR3 DNA reads TGTGCCAGCTCACCGGACCGCCGGGACATCTCCTACGAGCAGTACTTC. V is TRBV18 and J is TRBJ2-7, with TRBD1 as a possible D gene (6 bases). V lost 3 bases to trimming and J lost 0 bases, with 15 bases between them. The CDR3 covers 16 residues. CDR1 and CDR2 (germline): KGHSH, LQKENI.

The gene calls are TRBV27 and TRBJ2-5; possibly TRBD1 or TRBD2 for D (5 bases each). The germline CDR1 and CDR2 sequences are MNHEY and SMNVEV (reference sequence). V lost 5 bases and J lost 5, with 15 bases in between. The CDR3 is made up of 14 amino acids. CDR3 region: CASSPRTSGETQYF. The DNA for the CDR3 is TGTGCCAGCAGTCCCCGGACATCGGGGGAGACCCAGTACTTC.

The CDR3: CASSHVGVTEAFF. DNA of the CDR3: TGTGCCAGCAGCCACGTGGGCGTCACTGAAGCTTTCTTT. The chain joins TRBV6-6 to TRBJ1-1; no firm D call. In germline, CDR1 is MNHNY, CDR2 SVGAGI (reference sequence). Trimming removed 6 bases at V and 4 bases at J, with 12 bases between. The CDR3 has 13 residues.

The chain combines TRBV5-6 with TRBJ2-7; D might be TRBD1 (5 bases). The CDR3 spans 13 residues. The V end lost 4 bases, the J end lost 7 bases, and 15 bases lay between the germline ends. The germline V gene has CDR1 SGHDT and CDR2 YYEEEE. CDR3 in amino acids: CASSVIRVKEQYF. The CDR3 DNA reads as TGTGCCAGCAGCGTTATCAGGGTAAAAGAGCAGTACTTC.

This rearrangement joins TRBV27 to TRBJ2-5; 8 bases line up with TRBD1. V lost 10 bases and J lost 5; bases outside the gene matches: 12. The CDR3 has 14 amino acids. CDR1 is MNHEY, CDR2 SMNVEV, per germline (reference sequence). The CDR3 loop is CATWTGRGEETQYF. The CDR3 DNA reads TGTGCCACCTGGACAGGGAGAGGTGAGGAGACCCAGTACTTC.

The chain couples TRBV7-9 to TRBJ2-1; 11 positions match TRBD2. Germline V lookup: CDR1 SEHNR, CDR2 FQNEAQ (reference sequence). After removal of 5 bases from V and 7 bases from J, the junction contained 7 bases not matched to a gene. The CDR3 runs 15 residues. The CDR3: CASSLTTSGENEQFF. The CDR3 DNA reads TGTGCCAGCAGCCTAACGACTAGCGGGGAGAATGAGCAGTTCTTC.

The table lists this clonotype with a count of one. This chain links TRBV2 with TRBJ2-5, with 7 bases that match TRBD1. CDR1 SNHLY and CDR2 FYNNEI come from the germline V gene. This CDR3 contains 14 residues. Trimming took 8 bases from V and 4 from J; bases not matched to a gene: 10. CDR3 loop: CASHPRQGRETQYF. CDR3 DNA: TGTGCCAGCCATCCTCGACAGGGAAGAGAGACCCAGTACTTC.

This chain connects TRBV29-1 to TRBJ2-3; D gene uncertain. Germline V gene data show CDR1 as SQVTM and CDR2 as ANQGSEA. This CDR3 is built from 11 residues. With 5 bases removed from V and 4 bases from J, the gap between germline ends came to 7 bases. The CDR3 bases are TGCAGCGTTTTTGGGGCAGATACGCAGTATTTT. It translates to CSVFGADTQYF.

A single count supports this clonotype. The chain has TRBV12-3 or TRBV12-4 and TRBJ2-7; either TRBD1 or TRBD2 may fit D (6 bases each). The length of the CDR3 is 14 residues. V was clipped by 6 bases and J by 4 bases, with 16 bases between them. The CDR3 DNA reads as TGTGCCAGCAGAAGTGGGGGGCCCTCTTACGAGCAGTACTTC. This sequence encodes CASRSGGPSYEQYF.

The V gene is TRBV7-9, the J gene TRBJ1-1; D may be TRBD1 (5 bases). The ends were cut back, 5 bases at V and 1 base at J, with 14 bases in the middle. Germline CDR1 SEHNR, CDR2 FQNEAQ (reference sequence). This CDR3 is 15 amino acids long. The CDR3 DNA reads as TGTGCCAGCAGCCGTTTTGAGGGGCAGAACACTGAAGCTTTCTTT. Encoded protein: CASSRFEGQNTEAFF.

This chain uses TRBV7-2 with TRBJ2-7, with 8 bases matching TRBD2. Germline CDR1 and CDR2: SGHTA and FQGNSA. The CDR3 totals 16 residues. Losses at the gene ends were 2 bases for V and 3 bases for J; bases not matched to a gene: 9. CDR3: CASSLHGGTSGYEQYF. Written as DNA, the CDR3 is TGTGCCAGCAGCTTACATGGTGGTACTAGCGGCTACGAGCAGTACTTC.

The chain recombines TRBV20-1 with TRBJ2-5, with D possibly matching TRBD1 (5 bases). This CDR3 is built from 15 residues. Trimming left V 0 bases short and J 4 bases short, with 15 bases between. Germline CDR1 reads DFQATT; CDR2 reads SNEGSKA (reference sequence). The CDR3 protein is CSARDRQGVGETQYF. The CDR3 DNA sequence: TGCAGTGCTAGAGATAGGCAGGGTGTCGGAGAGACCCAGTACTTC.

The chain employs TRBV27 and TRBJ2-7; 8 bases are shared with TRBD1. In germline, CDR1 is MNHEY, CDR2 SMNVEV (reference sequence). V lost 5 bases, J lost 6 bases, and 3 bases stayed unmatched. The CDR3 is 12 amino acids. In nucleotides, the CDR3 is TGTGCCAGCAGTACGACAGGGGTCGAGCAGTACTTC. As protein: CASSTTGVEQYF.

The chain recombines TRBV16 with TRBJ1-5; 8 nucleotides line up with TRBD1. The V segment lost 6 bases and the J segment 7 bases; nucleotides outside the gene matches: 5. The length of the CDR3 is 13 residues. Germline CDR1 KGHSY, CDR2 FQNENV. In nucleotides, the CDR3 is TGTGCCAGCAGTTCAGGGACAGGACAGCCCCAGCATTTT. It codes for CASSSGTGQPQHF.

The gene calls are TRBV9 and TRBJ2-7, with a weak D call TRBD1 (5 bases). The CDR3 has 16 amino acids. Between the trimmed V and J ends, which lost 0 bases and 0 bases, there was a span of 13 bases. The V gene's germline CDR1 is SGDLS and CDR2 YYNGEE. This CDR3 is CASSVAQDRDSYEQYF. CDR3 coding DNA: TGTGCCAGCAGCGTAGCTCAAGACAGAGACTCCTACGAGCAGTACTTC.

The CDR3 region has the DNA TGTGCCAGCAGCTTTACCCTAGGGGACGGATTCACCGGGGAGCTGTTTTTT. It codes for CASSFTLGDGFTGELFF. The V and J genes are TRBV11-2 and TRBJ2-2, with D perhaps assigned TRBD1 or TRBD2 (5 bases each). Per the germline V gene, CDR1 is SGHAT and CDR2 is FQNNGV. This CDR3 has 17 amino acids. Deletions cut 3 bases from V and 4 bases from J, with 18 bases between.

The V and J genes are TRBV27 and TRBJ2-5, with D possibly called TRBD1 or TRBD2 (5 bases each). The V gene lost 3 bases and the J gene lost 3 bases, with 14 bases spanning the gap. The CDR3 consists of 15 residues. The germline V gene encodes CDR1 MNHEY and CDR2 SMNVEV (reference sequence). CDR3 in amino acids: CASSFWPLGEETQYF. CDR3 coding DNA: TGTGCCAGCAGTTTTTGGCCCTTGGGGGAAGAGACCCAGTACTTC.

This clonotype was seen only a few times. This chain links TRBV6-5 with TRBJ1-1, with 7 bases aligning to TRBD1. The J segment lost 1 base and the V segment lost 4 bases, leaving 3 bases of the junction unmatched. From germline, CDR1 is MNHEY and CDR2 SVGAGI. This CDR3 is 14 amino acids long. The CDR3 reads CASSFSGGNTEAFF. The CDR3 DNA reads TGTGCCAGCAGTTTCTCAGGGGGGAACACTGAAGCTTTCTTT.

This chain uses TRBV29-1 with TRBJ2-1, with D perhaps matching TRBD2 (6 bases). Germline CDR1 is SQVTM and CDR2 is ANQGSEA. This CDR3 contains 11 residues. V lost 4 bases and J 10 bases, leaving 11 bases between the germline ends. CDR3 DNA: TGCAGCGTTGTTCTCCGGGGGGAGCAGTTCTTC. This translates into CSVVLRGEQFF.

This clonotype was observed a few times. V and J are TRBV6-5 and TRBJ2-2; 9 bases align to TRBD2. CDR3 length equals 14 residues. Losses at the gene ends were 5 bases for V and 5 bases for J; bases not matched to a gene: 3. Germline CDR1 MNHEY, CDR2 SVGAGI. The CDR3: CASSLAGYTGELFF. The CDR3 nucleotides are TGTGCCAGCAGTCTAGCGGGGTATACCGGGGAGCTGTTTTTT.

Only one count was recorded for this clonotype. The chain couples TRBV7-3 to TRBJ2-3; 14 bases agree with TRBD2. There are 17 residues in the CDR3. The germline CDR1 and CDR2 sequences are SGHTA and FQGTGA. The junction had 6 bases not matched to a gene; V was cut back by 3 bases and J by 4 bases. The chain's CDR3 is CASSFGTSGGVADTQYF. The DNA for the CDR3 is TGTGCCAGCAGCTTCGGGACTAGCGGGGGTGTCGCAGATACGCAGTATTTT.

The V and J genes are TRBV3-1 and TRBJ1-5, with unresolved D. V was shortened by 0 bases and J by 5 bases, with 5 bases between the two germline ends. The length of the CDR3 is 13 residues. Germline V gene lookup returns CDR1 LGHDT and CDR2 YNNKEL (reference sequence). The CDR3 reads CASSQDKYQPQHF. The CDR3 DNA is TGTGCCAGCAGCCAAGACAAGTATCAGCCCCAGCATTTT.

This chain links TRBV7-9 with TRBJ2-1; no reliable D call. The V gene lost 11 bases and the J gene lost 8 bases, with 13 bases spanning the gap. This CDR3 is built from 11 residues. Germline CDR1 reads SEHNR; CDR2 reads FQNEAQ (reference sequence). This CDR3 is CAHPADDEQFF. The CDR3 DNA sequence: TGTGCCCACCCCGCGGACGATGAGCAGTTCTTC.